Below, 28 T cell receptor beta chains from the same sample are listed, as sequenced in a study of T cell repertoires and Cas9 in healthy adults. Produced via immunoSEQ multiplex PCR; TCRdb's table is partial and in-frame only. The sample has approximately 21,000 clones, about 88% seen once. The sequenced sample consisted of CD4+ effector T cells (CD127+, CD25-, CD137-, CD154-) from PBMCs; culture status not recorded. Source of these receptors: a human donor in good health.

The chain recombines TRBV14 with TRBJ2-2; no clear D. The germline gives CDR1 SGHDN, CDR2 FVKESK. The germline V and J ends were trimmed by 8 bases and 7 bases, with 14 bases remaining between them. The CDR3 has 13 amino acids. CDR3 amino acids: CASSVTSGGELFF. CDR3 nucleotide sequence: TGTGCCAGCTCAGTGACCTCAGGCGGGGAGCTGTTTTTT.

J is TRBJ2-3 and V is TRBV15, with D tentatively TRBD2 (6 bases). The CDR3 extends over 14 amino acids. Trimming removed 1 base at V and 2 bases at J, with 7 bases between. Germline CDR1 is LNHNV and CDR2 is YYDKDF (reference sequence). CDR3: CATSRVDYTDTQYF. CDR3 nucleotides: TGTGCCACCAGCAGAGTGGACTACACAGATACGCAGTATTTT.

This chain uses TRBV6-1 with TRBJ1-1; unclear D gene. The CDR3 extends over 13 amino acids. Germline V gene data show CDR1 as MNHNS and CDR2 as SASEGT. V shed 5 bases and J shed 0 bases, with 7 bases lying between them. CDR3 residues: CASSLEMNTEAFF. CDR3 DNA: TGTGCCAGCAGTCTTGAGATGAACACTGAAGCTTTCTTT.

This clone has more than one count but fewer than ten. The V call is TRBV6-1, the J call TRBJ1-5; D ambiguous. The germline CDR1 and CDR2 sequences are MNHNS and SASEGT. Trimming took off 3 bases at V and 1 base at J, with 4 bases between the two ends. The CDR3 consists of 13 residues. Here the CDR3 DNA reads TGTGCCAGCAGTGACCAAAGCAATCAGCCCCAGCATTTT. The encoded protein is CASSDQSNQPQHF.

The chain links TRBV4-2 to TRBJ1-6; TRBD1 aligns across 9 bases. CDR1 and CDR2 from the germline V gene are LGHNA and YNFKEQ. This CDR3 spans 15 amino acids. With V trimmed by 3 bases and J by 7 bases, 4 bases remained unmatched. CDR3 sequence (DNA): TGTGCCAGCAGCCACGCCGGGACAGGGAATTCACCCCTCCACTTT. This translates into CASSHAGTGNSPLHF.

This clone was counted a few times. The V call is TRBV2, the J call TRBJ1-4; no reliable D call. The CDR3 runs to 13 residues. CDR1 SNHLY and CDR2 FYNNEI come from the germline V gene. V was pared by 7 bases and J by 0 bases, with 6 bases between. CDR3 sequence reads: CASIPTTNEKLFF. CDR3 sequence (DNA): TGTGCCAGCATCCCAACAACTAATGAAAAACTGTTTTTT.

The chain is built from TRBV2 and TRBJ1-2, with 7 nucleotides matching TRBD1. Germline V CDR1 and CDR2: SNHLY, FYNNEI. CDR3 length: 13 amino acids. The V gene end was trimmed by 7 bases and the J gene end by 4 bases; junction bases not matched to a gene: 6. CDR3 amino acids: CASNTDRFYGYTF. The CDR3 DNA follows: TGTGCCAGCAATACGGACAGGTTCTATGGCTACACCTTC.

This chain links TRBV6-1 with TRBJ2-7; 9 bases are shared with TRBD1. Trimming cost V 4 bases and J 5 bases; bases outside gene matches: 9. The CDR3 extends over 15 amino acids. Germline values: CDR1 MNHNS, CDR2 SASEGT. The chain's CDR3 is CASSGAQGAFDEQYF. The CDR3, as DNA: TGTGCCAGCAGTGGGGCACAGGGGGCTTTCGACGAGCAGTACTTC.

The chain couples TRBV6-1 to TRBJ1-6; 7 bases are shared with TRBD1. V was pared by 4 bases and J by 2 bases, with 11 bases of the junction left unmatched. CDR3 size: 18 residues. CDR1 is MNHNS, CDR2 SASEGT, per germline. The CDR3 DNA reads as TGTGCCAGCAGTGTAGGACAGGATGGGAGCCCCTATAATTCACCCCTCCACTTT. Translated, it gives CASSVGQDGSPYNSPLHF.

The DNA for the CDR3 is TGTGCCAGCAGTGAACTAGTCCCTGGGGCCAACGTCCTGACTTTC. Its protein product is CASSELVPGANVLTF. The chain recombines TRBV2 with TRBJ2-6; D not certain. CDR3 size: 15 residues. CDR1 and CDR2 from the germline V gene are SNHLY and FYNNEI. V was trimmed by 2 bases and J by 2 bases, leaving 7 bases between them.

The chain is built from TRBV2 and TRBJ2-7, with D possibly matching TRBD1 (5 bases). Between the trimmed V and J ends, which lost 5 bases and 2 bases, there was a span of 16 bases. In germline, CDR1 is SNHLY, CDR2 FYNNEI. The CDR3 is made up of 15 amino acids. The CDR3 here is CASSKTGRRTYEQYF. The CDR3 nucleotides read TGTGCCAGCAGTAAAACAGGACGGAGAACCTACGAGCAGTACTTC.

The gene calls are TRBV18 and TRBJ1-2, with TRBD1 matching 8 bases. V lost 2 bases, J lost 5 bases, and 7 bases stayed unmatched. The CDR3 is 15 residues long. CDR1 and CDR2 from the germline V gene are KGHSH and LQKENI. The DNA of the CDR3 is TGTGCCAGCTCACCAGCGCAGGGGGCTAGGTATGGCTACACCTTC. Translation: CASSPAQGARYGYTF.

The V and J genes are TRBV13 and TRBJ2-5; 9 bases fit TRBD2. The V gene's germline CDR1 is PRHDT and CDR2 FYEKMQ (reference sequence). The CDR3 has 18 amino acids. Trimming removed 5 bases from V and 2 bases from J; junction bases left unmatched: 15. CDR3 bases: TGTGCCAGCAGCCCGCCCACCTGGGCTAGCGGGGAACAAGAGACCCAGTACTTC. This sequence encodes CASSPPTWASGEQETQYF.

This clone has only a few counts. This rearrangement joins TRBV9 to TRBJ1-6; no definite D call. Germline lookup yields CDR1 SGDLS and CDR2 YYNGEE. The germline V and J ends were trimmed by 3 bases and 6 bases, with 16 bases remaining between them. The CDR3 totals 16 residues. The CDR3 DNA follows: TGTGCCAGCAGCGGGGGATCTACCATCTTTAATTCACCCCTCCACTTT. This translates into CASSGGSTIFNSPLHF.

This rearrangement joins TRBV2 to TRBJ1-4, with 7 positions matching TRBD1. With V trimmed by 7 bases and J by 5 bases, 7 bases remained unmatched. Germline CDR1 reads SNHLY; CDR2 reads FYNNEI. CDR3 length: 14 residues. The CDR3 DNA sequence: TGTGCCAGCAACCCCGACAGGGTAAATGAAAAACTGTTTTTT. Amino acids: CASNPDRVNEKLFF. Drawing the rest from reference TRBV2 and TRBJ1-4, the complete variable domain is EPEVTQTPSHQVTQMGQEVILRCVPISNHLYFYWYRQILGQKVEFLVSFYNNEISEKSEIFDDQFSVERPDGSNFTLKIRSTKLEDSAMYFCASNPDRVNEKLFFGSGTQLSVL.

The genes are TRBV7-6 and TRBJ2-1; D remains unclear. Germline assignment: CDR1 SGHVS and CDR2 FNYEAQ. The ends were cut back, 2 bases at V and 0 bases at J, with 14 bases in the middle. The CDR3 covers 17 residues. The CDR3 protein is CASSLNGRHSSYNEQFF. CDR3 nucleotide sequence: TGTGCCAGCAGCTTAAACGGTAGGCATAGCTCCTACAATGAGCAGTTCTTC.

This clone was recorded only once. This chain joins TRBV12-5 and TRBJ2-7, with 11 bases that match TRBD2. Unmatched junction bases numbered 3, after V lost 6 bases and J lost 2 bases. Germline CDR1 is LGHNT and CDR2 is FRNRAP. CDR3 length equals 14 residues. The CDR3 region has the DNA TGTGCTAGTGGCCTTAGCGGGGGGGCCTACGAGCAGTACTTC. Its translation is CASGLSGGAYEQYF.

This clone has only one observation. The rearrangement uses TRBV5-4 and TRBJ1-4; possibly TRBD1 for D (6 bases). Deletions cut 4 bases from V and 4 bases from J, with 11 bases between. Germline loops: CDR1 SGHNT, CDR2 YYREEE (reference sequence). The CDR3 is made up of 14 amino acids. Here the CDR3 DNA reads TGTGCCAGCAGCCTGGACAGCGATAATGAAAAACTGTTTTTT. The encoded protein is CASSLDSDNEKLFF.

The chain is built from TRBV19 and TRBJ2-2; D is ambiguous. V lost 8 bases and J 1 base, leaving 8 bases between the germline ends. From germline, CDR1 is LNHDA and CDR2 SQIVND (reference sequence). The CDR3 covers 13 residues. CDR3: CASSRRNTGELFF. The CDR3 nucleotides read TGTGCCAGTTCAAGACGGAACACCGGGGAGCTGTTTTTT.

This chain uses TRBV7-2 with TRBJ2-5, with 7 positions matching TRBD1. Germline CDR1 and CDR2: SGHTA and FQGNSA. J lost 11 bases, V lost 7 bases, and 13 bases had no gene match. The CDR3 is 13 residues long. Written as DNA, the CDR3 is TGTGCCAGCAACCCGGGACAGCTCAGCAAGCAGTACTTC. This translates into CASNPGQLSKQYF. The full variable domain, its missing parts supplied by reference TRBV7-2 and TRBJ2-5, is GAGVSQSPSNKVTEKGKDVELRCDPISGHTALYWYRQSLGQGLEFLIYFQGNSAPDKSGLPSDRFSAERTGGSVSTLTIQRTQQEDSAVYLCASNPGQLSKQYFGPGTRLLVL.

The J gene is TRBJ2-7, the V gene TRBV7-8, with D perhaps matching TRBD2 (6 bases). The germline gives CDR1 SGHVS, CDR2 FQNEAQ. This CDR3 is 15 amino acids long. Trimming stripped 4 bases from V and 2 bases from J, with 15 bases between. The CDR3 here is CASSYMEGRAYEQYF. The CDR3 bases are TGTGCCAGCAGCTACATGGAGGGCAGGGCCTACGAGCAGTACTTC.

This clone was seen just once. This chain uses TRBV11-2 with TRBJ2-2, with unresolved D. V was pared by 7 bases and J by 6 bases, with 12 bases between. The CDR3 contains 13 residues. Germline V CDR1 and CDR2: SGHAT, FQNNGV. CDR3 region: CASTVWGSGELFF. The CDR3 DNA reads as TGTGCCAGCACCGTTTGGGGTTCCGGGGAGCTGTTTTTT.

This clone appeared once. This chain links TRBV2 with TRBJ1-4; a possible D gene is TRBD1 (5 bases). The CDR3 loop spans 15 amino acids. Trimming removed 2 bases at V and 5 bases at J, with 12 bases between. Per germline, CDR1 SNHLY and CDR2 FYNNEI. Here the CDR3 DNA reads TGTGCCAGCAGTGAACTTAAGGGGTCGAATGAAAAACTGTTTTTT. It is translated as CASSELKGSNEKLFF.

A word on this clone: A read error may produce the germline difference seen at one junction end. CDR3 residues: CARSLWELAGGPGELFF. The CDR3 DNA sequence: TGTGCCCGCAGTTTATGGGAGCTAGCGGGGGGGCCCGGGGAGCTGTTTTTT. The chain has TRBV28 and TRBJ2-2, with TRBD2 identical over 12 bases. This CDR3 contains 17 residues. Germline lookup yields CDR1 MDHEN and CDR2 SYDVKM.

This chain joins TRBV11-3 and TRBJ2-5, with D uncertain. Germline CDR1 is SGHNT and CDR2 is YENEEA. The CDR3 length is 13 residues. Trimming cost V 5 bases and J 4 bases, with 11 bases left between them. The CDR3 protein is CASSNGRAETQYF. CDR3 in DNA: TGTGCCAGCAGCAACGGACGGGCAGAGACCCAGTACTTC.

For the CDR3, the DNA is TGTGCCAGCAGCTTAAGAACGGGGAAGTACGAGCAGTACTTC. Protein: CASSLRTGKYEQYF. The V gene is TRBV7-2, the J gene TRBJ2-7, with a tentative D call TRBD2 (5 bases). CDR3 length equals 14 residues. V was trimmed by 2 bases and J by 4 bases, leaving 12 bases between them. Germline V lookup: CDR1 SGHTA, CDR2 FQGNSA.

A few counts support this clone. The CDR3 sequence is CASSKRQGGNTEAFF. The DNA for the CDR3 is TGTGCCAGCAGTAAACGACAGGGGGGGAACACTGAAGCTTTCTTT. The gene calls are TRBV6-5 and TRBJ1-1, with TRBD1 matching 9 bases. This CDR3 comprises 15 residues. Germline-derived CDR1 and CDR2 are MNHEY and SVGAGI. Trimming at V came to 5 bases and at J to 1 base, leaving 5 bases not matched to a gene.

This chain joins TRBV4-1 and TRBJ1-1; D uncertain. V lost 4 bases to trimming and J lost 1 base, with 13 bases between them. The length of the CDR3 is 15 residues. Per germline, CDR1 MGHRA and CDR2 YSYEKL. In DNA, the CDR3 is TGCGCCAGCAGCCGTATCGGCGGAGGGAACACTGAAGCTTTCTTT. This codes for CASSRIGGGNTEAFF.